This T cell receptor beta chain was recovered during a study of T cell responses to AZD1222 COVID-19 vaccine. Turning to the study itself: Doses given second, at about 4 or about 12 weeks, were pooled. The study's findings and limits: Only after the peak T cell response were repertoires sampled. Nearly half of the spike-specific TCRs reportedly recognize variant regions that carry no mutations.

This CDR3 has 12 amino acids. Unmatched junction bases numbered 5, after V lost 6 bases and J lost 8 bases. On this clone: What it binds is not known.

Only in-frame clones appear in the TCRdb table, and some are missing; sequencing was by immunoSEQ multiplex PCR. The sample has tens of thousands of clones, around nine tenths seen once. The sequence came from an adult in good health. The chain links TRBV12-3 or TRBV12-4 to TRBJ1-2; 8 nucleotides align to TRBD1. The source was peripheral blood, collected on day 0 of AZD1222 vaccination. The CDR3 DNA is TGTGCCAGCAGCTTACAGGGGGAGGGCTACACCTTC. Its translation is CASSLQGEGYTF.